The 7 T cell receptor beta chains given below trace back to one sample, sequenced in a study of Graves' ophthalmopathy and Graves' hyperthyroidism. Amplified material comprised TCR beta CDR3 regions derived from RNA transcripts. The library came from an HTBI-primed first-round RT-PCR and a second-round multiplex PCR. Via MiXCR, TCRdb re-called the multiplex PCR reads, giving one row per CDR3 protein. This table has approximately 700,000 distinct CDR3 sequences, 35% to 50% appearing once. Sample: peripheral blood. These receptors came from an adult man with Graves' ophthalmopathy.

This clonotype was seen more than once but under ten times. V is TRBV14 and J is TRBJ1-1; D is unclear. Looked up from germline, CDR1 is SGHDN and CDR2 is FVKESK. Deletions cut 1 base from V and 11 bases from J, with 17 bases between. The CDR3 contains 14 residues. In DNA, the CDR3 is TGTGCCAGCAGCCAAGCTACCGGGCCTGGGAGGGCTTTCTTT. Protein sequence: CASSQATGPGRAFF. Full variable domain (missing parts from reference TRBV14 and TRBJ1-1): EAGVTQFPSHSVIEKGQTVTLRCDPISGHDNLYWYRRVMGKEIKFLLHFVKESKQDESGMPNNRFLAERTGGTYSTLKVQPAELEDSGVYFCASSQATGPGRAFFGQGTRLTVV.

There are a few counts of this clonotype. The chain uses TRBV20-1 and TRBJ1-5; no clear D gene. This CDR3 has 14 residues. Trimming took 3 bases from V and 0 from J, leaving 9 bases between them. Germline CDR1 reads DFQATT; CDR2 reads SNEGSKA (reference sequence). This chain's CDR3 is CSASSWSSNQPQHF. The CDR3 nucleotides are TGCAGTGCTAGTTCTTGGAGTAGCAATCAGCCCCAGCATTTT.

This clonotype appeared many times. The CDR3 sequence: CASRDSYNSPLHF. CDR3 DNA sequence: TGTGCCAGCAGAGACAGCTATAATTCACCCCTCCACTTT. The chain links TRBV12-3 or TRBV12-4 to TRBJ1-6; D may be TRBD1 (5 bases). CDR3 length: 13 residues. The V gene lost 6 bases and the J gene lost 3 bases, with 6 bases spanning the gap.

The chain uses TRBV19 and TRBJ2-3; TRBD1 or TRBD2 may be the D gene (5 bases each). V was clipped by 9 bases and J by 2 bases, with 12 bases between them. The V gene's germline CDR1 is LNHDA and CDR2 SQIVND (reference sequence). This CDR3 comprises 13 residues. DNA of the CDR3: TGTGCCAGCAAAGTGGGACCCACAGATACGCAGTATTTT. Protein sequence: CASKVGPTDTQYF.

The CDR3 loop is CASSQDLSQGRMNTEAFF. The CDR3 nucleotides read TGCGCCAGCAGCCAAGATCTTAGCCAGGGAAGGATGAACACTGAAGCTTTCTTT. The V call is TRBV10-2, the J call TRBJ1-1; tentatively, D is TRBD1 (5 bases). This CDR3 has 18 amino acids. Germline V gives CDR1 WSHSY, CDR2 SAAADI. V was shortened by 6 bases and J by 0 bases, with 23 bases between the two germline ends.

Regarding this clonotype: No DNA is shown, since the ends of the CDR3 on it are uncertain; the CDR3 is the one TCRdb lists. The CDR3 here is CASSSSPGTYRGNEQFF. This chain uses TRBV7-3 with TRBJ2-7; TRBD2, as called in the table, went unchecked against the DNA. The CDR3 length equals 17 residues, ends included. In germline, CDR1 is SGHTA, CDR2 FQGTGA.

This clonotype occurred once. The rearrangement uses TRBV25-1 and TRBJ2-5, with no clear D. The CDR3 spans 14 residues. V was cut by 6 bases and J by 5 bases, with 16 bases left in between. Per germline, CDR1 MGHDK and CDR2 SYGVNS. CDR3 DNA: TGTGCCAGCAGCCCAGGCACTAAAAAGGAGACCCAGTACTTC. It is translated as CASSPGTKKETQYF.